The 23 T cell receptor beta chains in this list originate from one sample, sequenced in a study of cytomegalovirus exposure and HLA in healthy donors. The PCR employed 60 Vbeta primers together with 13 Jbeta primers. Sequencing was performed with immunoSEQ multiplex PCR; in TCRdb, only in-frame clones are kept and a portion is missing. Of about 150,000 clones listed, roughly three quarters are singletons. The sequenced material came from PBMCs. The receptors derive from a male donor in good health and CMV-seronegative.

The sample holds one count of this clone. The J gene is TRBJ1-2, the V gene TRBV5-1; D might be TRBD1 (6 bases). The CDR3 extends over 14 amino acids. The ends were cut back, 6 bases at V and 8 bases at J, with 20 bases in the middle. Germline CDR1 and CDR2: SGHRS and YFSETQ. The CDR3 loop is CASKGGNRAVGYTF. DNA for the CDR3: TGCGCCAGCAAGGGGGGGAACAGGGCAGTCGGCTACACCTTC.

This chain connects TRBV11-3 to TRBJ2-5, with TRBD2 matching 11 bases. CDR1 and CDR2 from the germline V gene are SGHNT and YENEEA. After removal of 1 base from V and 1 base from J, the junction contained 2 bases not matched to a gene. The CDR3 is 16 residues long. The CDR3 sequence: CASSLGLAGTQETQYF. The CDR3 nucleotides are TGTGCCAGCAGCTTAGGACTAGCGGGGACCCAAGAGACCCAGTACTTC.

The chain is built from TRBV19 and TRBJ2-1, with TRBD1 as a possible D gene (5 bases). The V gene lost 3 bases and the J gene lost 9 bases, with 21 bases spanning the gap. The CDR3 is 16 amino acids. The germline gives CDR1 LNHDA, CDR2 SQIVND (reference sequence). The CDR3 here is CASSIAPRALGAEQFF. CDR3 DNA sequence: TGTGCCAGTAGTATTGCTCCCAGGGCTCTAGGGGCTGAGCAGTTCTTC. Looking up the rest from reference TRBV19 and TRBJ2-1 gives the full variable domain: DGGITQSPKYLFRKEGQNVTLSCEQNLNHDAMYWYRQDPGQGLRLIYYSQIVNDFQKGDIAEGYSVSREKKESFPLTVTSAQKNPTAFYLCASSIAPRALGAEQFFGPGTRLTVL.

The chain uses TRBV11-2 and TRBJ2-7, with TRBD1 matching 11 bases. CDR3 length: 17 amino acids. In germline, CDR1 is SGHAT, CDR2 FQNNGV. The J segment lost 1 base and the V segment lost 4 bases, leaving 9 bases of the junction unmatched. This CDR3 reads CASSYRDRGFESYEQYF. The DNA of the CDR3 is TGTGCCAGCAGCTACCGGGACAGGGGGTTTGAGTCCTACGAGCAGTACTTC.

The chain couples TRBV7-6 to TRBJ2-2; 9 bases fit TRBD2. The V and J ends lost 2 bases and 6 bases, in that order; junction bases with no gene match: 7. The germline gives CDR1 SGHVS, CDR2 FNYEAQ. This CDR3 has 16 amino acids. DNA for the CDR3: TGTGCCAGCAGCTTAAGCGCGGGAGGGCTTGCCGGGGAGCTGTTTTTT. It is translated as CASSLSAGGLAGELFF.

The chain recombines TRBV30 with TRBJ2-2; D is perhaps TRBD2 (6 bases). The CDR3 totals 16 residues. V lost 2 bases, J lost 4 bases, and 17 bases lay in between. CDR1 is GTSNPN and CDR2 is SVGIG in the germline V gene (reference sequence). CDR3 loop: CAWSPGDSFFTGELFF. The CDR3 bases are TGTGCCTGGAGTCCGGGGGACTCGTTTTTCACCGGGGAGCTGTTTTTT.

This clone was seen more than once but under ten times. The chain recombines TRBV5-1 with TRBJ1-2; no clear D. The ends were cut back, 5 bases at V and 2 bases at J, with 16 bases in the middle. This CDR3 comprises 15 residues. Germline CDR1 reads SGHRS; CDR2 reads YFSETQ. CDR3 residues: CASSESPVTNYGYTF. The CDR3 nucleotides read TGCGCCAGCAGTGAATCCCCAGTTACAAACTATGGCTACACCTTC. Filled out from reference TRBV5-1 and TRBJ1-2, the complete variable domain reads KAGVTQTPRYLIKTRGQQVTLSCSPISGHRSVSWYQQTPGQGLQFLFEYFSETQRNKGNFPGRFSGRQFSNSRSEMNVSTLELGDSALYLCASSESPVTNYGYTFGSGTRLTVV.

The gene calls are TRBV7-2 and TRBJ2-3; no firm D call. CDR1 and CDR2 (germline): SGHTA, FQGNSA. Trimming pared 5 bases from V and 0 bases from J, leaving 15 bases between. The CDR3 extends over 16 amino acids. The DNA of the CDR3 is TGTGCCAGCAGCCAGAGTGCGGTCGGGAGCACAGATACGCAGTATTTT. It specifies CASSQSAVGSTDTQYF.

This sequence joins TRBV7-8 and TRBJ1-2; TRBD1 aligns across 8 bases. This CDR3 has 17 amino acids. Germline CDR1 is SGHVS and CDR2 is FQNEAQ. Trimming at V came to 4 bases and at J to 2 bases, leaving 12 bases not matched to a gene. The CDR3 is CASSSQGTGGVNYGYTF. The CDR3 nucleotides are TGTGCCAGCAGCTCCCAGGGTACAGGGGGAGTAAACTATGGCTACACCTTC.

The chain links TRBV29-1 to TRBJ2-5; 7 nucleotides agree with TRBD1. J gave up 5 bases and V 4 bases, and 10 bases lay outside the gene matches. There are 14 residues in the CDR3. CDR1 and CDR2 (germline): SQVTM, ANQGSEA. The CDR3 reads CSVVGHKTGETQYF. The CDR3 region has the DNA TGCAGCGTTGTGGGACATAAGACAGGGGAGACCCAGTACTTC.

CDR3 DNA sequence: TGTGCCACCAGCAGAGAGGTGGGGGGGCTTAACTATGGCTACACCTTC. Encoded protein: CATSREVGGLNYGYTF. This sequence joins TRBV15 and TRBJ1-2; a weak D match, TRBD1 (6 bases). V dropped 0 bases and J dropped 1 base, with 12 bases sitting between them. Per germline, CDR1 LNHNV and CDR2 YYDKDF (reference sequence). This CDR3 region has 16 residues.

This rearrangement joins TRBV28 to TRBJ2-5; tentatively, D is TRBD1 (6 bases). This CDR3 is built from 15 residues. Germline V CDR1 and CDR2: MDHEN, SYDVKM. V was trimmed by 4 bases and J by 1 base, leaving 13 bases between them. For the CDR3, the DNA is TGTGCCAGCAGTTCAATATACAGGGTCCAAGAGACCCAGTACTTC. This sequence encodes CASSSIYRVQETQYF.

The CDR3 here is CASSPGQRAGELFF. CDR3 DNA: TGTGCCAGCTCACCGGGCCAACGTGCCGGGGAGCTGTTTTTT. This chain uses TRBV18 with TRBJ2-2; unclear D gene. The V end was cut by 3 bases, the J end by 6 bases, with 11 bases between. The germline gives CDR1 KGHSH, CDR2 LQKENI. This CDR3 is built from 14 residues.

V and J are TRBV30 and TRBJ2-3; D ambiguous. The CDR3 length is 15 residues. The V and J ends lost 5 bases and 5 bases respectively, with 20 bases between them. Germline assignment: CDR1 GTSNPN and CDR2 SVGIG (reference sequence). The CDR3 coding sequence is TGTGCCTGGTCCGATGGGCTATCCGTAGGAGATACGCAGTATTTT. Protein sequence: CAWSDGLSVGDTQYF.

This clone was observed once. CDR3 region: CASKLDRDNQPQHF. The CDR3 nucleotides are TGTGCCAGCAAATTGGACAGGGACAATCAGCCCCAGCATTTT. V usage is TRBV27 and J usage is TRBJ1-5, with 8 nucleotides matching TRBD1. Germline assignment: CDR1 MNHEY and CDR2 SMNVEV (reference sequence). V trimming: 7 bases; J trimming: 3 bases; junction bases outside the gene matches: 5. This CDR3 region has 14 residues.

The V call is TRBV27, the J call TRBJ2-3, with TRBD2 matching 13 bases. V lost 7 bases to trimming and J lost 3 bases; unmatched junction nucleotides: 1. This CDR3 comprises 14 residues. CDR1 and CDR2 from the germline V gene are MNHEY and SMNVEV (reference sequence). The CDR3 loop reads CASKLAGGTDTQYF. CDR3 in DNA: TGTGCCAGCAAACTAGCGGGGGGGACAGATACGCAGTATTTT.

This chain joins TRBV7-2 and TRBJ2-3; 11 positions match TRBD2. From germline, CDR1 is SGHTA and CDR2 FQGNSA. Trimming at V came to 5 bases and at J to 4 bases, leaving 5 bases not matched to a gene. The length of the CDR3 is 15 residues. CDR3 loop: CASSPSGRRADTQYF. CDR3 nucleotide sequence: TGTGCCAGCAGCCCTAGCGGGAGGAGGGCAGATACGCAGTATTTT.

This chain links TRBV4-3 with TRBJ1-4; 7 nucleotides agree with TRBD1. After removal of 0 bases from V and 1 base from J, the junction contained 8 bases not matched to a gene. Germline lookup yields CDR1 LGHNA and CDR2 YSLEER. The CDR3 runs 18 residues. CDR3 amino acids: CASSQDPPTGQTNEKLFF. Written as DNA, the CDR3 is TGCGCCAGCAGCCAAGACCCCCCGACAGGGCAAACTAATGAAAAACTGTTTTTT.

The chain uses TRBV2 and TRBJ2-3; the D gene is possibly TRBD1 (7 bases). Trimming removed 1 base at V and 2 bases at J, with 13 bases between. CDR1 and CDR2 from the germline V gene are SNHLY and FYNNEI. This CDR3 has 16 residues. The CDR3 is CASSEVPGGFTDTQYF. DNA of the CDR3: TGTGCCAGCAGTGAAGTCCCAGGGGGGTTCACAGATACGCAGTATTTT.

The chain employs TRBV5-1 and TRBJ2-6; 8 bases agree with TRBD1. Losses at the gene ends were 0 bases for V and 1 base for J; bases not matched to a gene: 3. The CDR3 loop spans 17 amino acids. Germline V gives CDR1 SGHRS, CDR2 YFSETQ. Here the CDR3 reads CASSLGDRTSGANVLTF. CDR3 nucleotide sequence: TGCGCCAGCAGCTTGGGGGACAGGACGTCTGGGGCCAACGTCCTGACTTTC.

The chain carries TRBV7-8 and TRBJ1-5; 10 bases map to TRBD1. The CDR3 is 17 residues long. Germline trimming cut 0 bases from V and 3 bases from J; bases unmatched to any gene: 5. From germline, CDR1 is SGHVS and CDR2 FQNEAQ. CDR3 nucleotides: TGTGCCAGCAGCTTAGCGGGAGACAGGGGGCCCAATCAGCCCCAGCATTTT. Its protein product is CASSLAGDRGPNQPQHF.

This clone was counted a single time. V usage is TRBV2 and J usage is TRBJ2-2; D remains unclear. Trimming removed 3 bases at V and 3 bases at J, with 5 bases between. The CDR3 covers 13 residues. Looked up from germline, CDR1 is SNHLY and CDR2 is FYNNEI. CDR3 in DNA: TGTGCCAGCAGTGAGGCCCACACCGGGGAGCTGTTTTTT. The encoded protein is CASSEAHTGELFF.

This chain connects TRBV29-1 to TRBJ2-7; TRBD1 agrees at 7 bases. Germline CDR1 is SQVTM and CDR2 is ANQGSEA. The junction had 8 bases not matched to a gene; V was cut back by 6 bases and J by 6 bases. The CDR3 is 12 residues long. CDR3 sequence: CSVVRDRGEQYF. DNA for the CDR3: TGCAGCGTGGTCCGGGACAGAGGCGAGCAGTACTTC.